The rows below give T cell receptor beta chains drawn from one sample of a study of cytotoxic CD8 clonotypes in ibrutinib-treated CLL. TCRdb keeps only in-frame clones here, not all; method: immunoSEQ multiplex PCR. The repertoire includes about 21,000 clones, over 75% of them detected once, and about 6% sits in the top ten. The sequencing here drew on PBMCs, taken before ibrutinib treatment. Source of these receptors: a human donor with chronic lymphocytic leukemia. Both conserved end residues are part of each CDR3. Each record gives: J gene, V gene, clone size, D gene, CDR3 DNA, CDR3 protein. A D gene is named only where the DNA matches it firmly. Rows give clone size only sometimes, using once, few, many, or a class for an expanded clone.

>TRBJ1-6|TRBV7-6|.|.
TGTGCCAGCAGCTTAGCGCCCGATAATTCACCCCTCCACTTT
CASSLAPDNSPLHF
>TRBJ2-1|TRBV5-8|.|.
TGTGCCAGCAGCGGAGGATATTTCGGGAATGAGCAGTTCTTC
CASSGGYFGNEQFF
>TRBJ2-3|TRBV7-6|.|.
TGTGCCAGCGCCTTTCAACGCGCAGATACGCAGTATTTT
CASAFQRADTQYF
>TRBJ1-5|TRBV6-5|.|.
TGTGCCAGCAGTCGTGGGTCTCAGCCCCAGCATTTT
CASSRGSQPQHF
>TRBJ2-5|TRBV4-2|.|.
TGTGCCAGCAGCCAAGAAGGGAGCGCGGAGACCCAGTACTTC
CASSQEGSAETQYF
>TRBJ1-2|TRBV9|few|.
TGTGCCAGCGGAGGGGGTCGGAACTATGGCTACACCTTC
CASGGGRNYGYTF
>TRBJ2-1|TRBV5-1|.|TRBD2
TGCGCCAGCAACCTAGCGGGGGGATCCTACAATGAGCAGTTCTTC
CASNLAGGSYNEQFF
>TRBJ1-3|TRBV5-6|few|.
TGTGCCAGTGACAAGATAGGGGATTCTGGAAACACCATATATTTT
CASDKIGDSGNTIYF
>TRBJ2-3|TRBV10-2|.|.
TGCGCCAGCACCAACGAGGCAGTACCAGATACGCAGTATTTT
CASTNEAVPDTQYF
>TRBJ1-2|TRBV29-1|.|TRBD1
TGCAGCGTCACGGGTGGACAGGGCTATGGCTACACCTTC
CSVTGGQGYGYTF
>TRBJ1-1|TRBV6-1|once|TRBD1
TGTGCCAGCGGACAGGGGGCCAAGGATACTGAAGCTTTCTTT
CASGQGAKDTEAFF
>TRBJ1-1|TRBV6-5|.|.
TGTGCCAGCAGATATATCGGCTTCGGTGAGACTGAAGCTTTCTTT
CASRYIGFGETEAFF
>TRBJ1-6|TRBV28|.|.
TGTGCCAGCAGTTTAATCCATAAACACCGACGGGGCAGAAATAATTCACCCCTCCACTTT
CASSLIHKHRRGRNNSPLHF
>TRBJ1-2|TRBV5-1|.|TRBD1
TGCGCCAGCAGCTCCGAGCGGACAGGGGGCTATGGCTACACCTTC
CASSSERTGGYGYTF
>TRBJ2-5|TRBV5-5|.|.
TGTGCCAGCAGCTTCGGGGGATGGCGAGAGACCCAGTACTTC
CASSFGGWRETQYF
>TRBJ2-2|TRBV2|.|.
TGTGCCAGCGCTCCTCTTTCGTTCGGGGAGCTGTTTTTT
CASAPLSFGELFF
>TRBJ2-7|TRBV11-2|once|.
TGTGCCAGCAGCTTAGCCCACGGGGCTGGCTACGAGCAGTACTTC
CASSLAHGAGYEQYF
>TRBJ1-1|TRBV6-5|.|.
TGTGCCAGCAGCCGCGGACAGAACACTGAAGCTTTCTTT
CASSRGQNTEAFF
>TRBJ2-7|TRBV9|.|.
TGTGCCAGCAGCGTCATGGGGGCTGGGGAGCAGTACTTC
CASSVMGAGEQYF
>TRBJ1-3|TRBV18|.|.
TGTGCCAGCTCCGTGAGCTCTGGAAACACCATATATTTT
CASSVSSGNTIYF
>TRBJ2-3|TRBV7-3|.|.
TGTGCCAGCAGCTTAGTAGGGAACACAGATACGCAGTATTTT
CASSLVGNTDTQYF
>TRBJ1-5|TRBV5-5|.|.
TGTGCCAGCAGCTTGGAAGGCGGGACAAATCAGCCCCAGCATTTT
CASSLEGGTNQPQHF
>TRBJ1-6|TRBV6-4|once|TRBD1
TGTGCCAGCAGCGAGACAGGGACAATCGGTATTTCCTATAATTCACCCCTCCACTTT
CASSETGTIGISYNSPLHF
>TRBJ2-6|TRBV11-2|few|.
TGTGCCAGCAGGACAGTAAATCCCTACTCTGGGGCCAACGTCCTGACTTTC
CASRTVNPYSGANVLTF
>TRBJ2-7|TRBV28|.|.
TGTGCCAGCAGTTCAACAGGGAATTCCCCCTACGAGCAGTACTTC
CASSSTGNSPYEQYF
>TRBJ1-1|TRBV6-1|.|.
TGTGCCAGCAGTGACACCTCAGGGGCGTCAAGGCATTTCTTT
CASSDTSGASRHFF
>TRBJ1-4|TRBV6-5|.|.
TGTGCCAGCAGTTACGGGGGACACGGGAATGAAAAACTGTTTTTT
CASSYGGHGNEKLFF
>TRBJ2-7|TRBV5-5|.|.
TGTGCCAGCAGTAAGGGGTGGGAGGTAGCCTACGAGCAGTACTTC
CASSKGWEVAYEQYF
>TRBJ1-1|TRBV5-4|.|.
TGTGCCAGCAGCTTGGGACAGGCCCGGGGGAACACTGAAGCTTTCTTT
CASSLGQARGNTEAFF
>TRBJ1-2|TRBV7-9|few|.
TGTGCCAGCAGCTTAGCGGCAGGGGAGGCCACCTTC
CASSLAAGEATF
>TRBJ2-3|TRBV5-1|.|.
TGCGCCAGCAGCTTGCGAGGTATGGGCACAGATACGCAGTATTTT
CASSLRGMGTDTQYF